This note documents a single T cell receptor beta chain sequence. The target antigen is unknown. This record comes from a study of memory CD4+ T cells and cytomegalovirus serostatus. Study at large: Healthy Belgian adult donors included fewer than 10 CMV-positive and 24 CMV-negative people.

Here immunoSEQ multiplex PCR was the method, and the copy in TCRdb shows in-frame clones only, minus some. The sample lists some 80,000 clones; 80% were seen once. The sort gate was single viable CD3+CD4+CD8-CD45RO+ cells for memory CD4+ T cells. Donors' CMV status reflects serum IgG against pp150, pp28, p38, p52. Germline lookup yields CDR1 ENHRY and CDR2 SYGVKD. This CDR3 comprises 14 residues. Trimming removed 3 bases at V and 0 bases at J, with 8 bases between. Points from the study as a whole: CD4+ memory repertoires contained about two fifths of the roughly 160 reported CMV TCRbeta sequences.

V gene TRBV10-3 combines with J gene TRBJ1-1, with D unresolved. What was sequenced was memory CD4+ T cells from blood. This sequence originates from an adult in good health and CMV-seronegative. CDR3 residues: CAISDNPMNTEAFF. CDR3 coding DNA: TGTGCCATCAGTGACAATCCCATGAACACTGAAGCTTTCTTT.